One and the same sample provided the 13 T cell receptor beta chains below, sequenced in a study of immune evolution from preneoplasia to lung adenocarcinoma. Using immunoSEQ multiplex PCR, the repertoire was profiled, and TCRdb retains in-frame clones only, with some absent. In the table there are under 10,000 clones, around 76% of which are singletons. What was sequenced was FFPE minimally invasive lung adenocarcinoma tissue. Every receptor here comes from a person aged 70 to 85 with lung adenocarcinoma.

The CDR3 bases are TGTGCCAGCAGTTACGGCCGGGGAGGGAATGAGCAGTTCTTC. Residues: CASSYGRGGNEQFF. This chain uses TRBV28 with TRBJ2-1, with 7 bases aligning to TRBD2. This CDR3 comprises 14 residues. Germline V gene lookup returns CDR1 MDHEN and CDR2 SYDVKM. The ends lost 4 bases at V and 7 bases at J; junction bases unmatched: 7.

The chain recombines TRBV4-1 with TRBJ2-7; 7 bases are shared with TRBD1. This CDR3 is 15 amino acids long. V lost 0 bases to trimming and J lost 4 bases; unmatched junction nucleotides: 6. The germline gives CDR1 MGHRA, CDR2 YSYEKL. CDR3: CASSQEGNRGYEQYF. The CDR3 nucleotides are TGCGCCAGCAGCCAAGAAGGGAACAGGGGTTACGAGCAGTACTTC.

The rearrangement uses TRBV4-1 and TRBJ1-2, with D uncertain. CDR1 is MGHRA and CDR2 is YSYEKL in the germline V gene. The CDR3 runs 14 residues. V shed 0 bases and J shed 8 bases, with 13 bases lying between them. CDR3 coding DNA: TGCGCCAGCAGCCAAGAAACAAATCGAGGCGGCTACACCTTC. It codes for CASSQETNRGGYTF.

The chain employs TRBV11-2 and TRBJ2-5; D might be TRBD2 (5 bases). This CDR3 contains 14 residues. Trimming pared 7 bases from V and 0 bases from J, leaving 12 bases between. In germline, CDR1 is SGHAT, CDR2 FQNNGV. The CDR3 region is CASTPGVYQETQYF. The CDR3 DNA is TGTGCCAGCACCCCCGGGGTGTACCAAGAGACCCAGTACTTC.

The chain uses TRBV20-1 and TRBJ2-1; D is unresolved. Trimming took off 3 bases at V and 8 bases at J, with 8 bases between the two ends. Germline V gives CDR1 DFQATT, CDR2 SNEGSKA (reference sequence). The CDR3 is 11 amino acids. The CDR3 region is CSARLSDEQFF. The CDR3 DNA sequence: TGCAGTGCTAGGCTGAGCGATGAGCAGTTCTTC.

This rearrangement joins TRBV30 to TRBJ2-2, with unresolved D. CDR3 length equals 14 residues. CDR1 and CDR2 from the germline V gene are GTSNPN and SVGIG (reference sequence). Between the trimmed V and J ends, which lost 4 bases and 2 bases, there was a span of 11 bases. The CDR3, as DNA: TGTGCCTGGACTGCTAGTTTTAACACCGGGGAGCTGTTTTTT. Amino acid sequence: CAWTASFNTGELFF. The full variable domain, in which reference TRBV30 and TRBJ2-2 provide the parts outside the CDR3, is SQTIHQWPATLVQPVGSPLSLECTVEGTSNPNLYWYRQAAGRGLQLLFYSVGIGQISSEVPQNLSASRPQDRQFILSSKKLLLSDSGFYLCAWTASFNTGELFFGEGSRLTVL.

The chain joins TRBV7-2 to TRBJ2-7; 7 bases are shared with TRBD2. CDR1 is SGHTA, CDR2 FQGNSA, per germline. V shed 3 bases and J 0 bases; nucleotides not matched to a gene: 2. The CDR3 spans 14 residues. This CDR3 is CASSFGGSSYEQYF. In nucleotides, the CDR3 is TGTGCCAGCAGCTTCGGGGGGAGCTCCTACGAGCAGTACTTC.

This clone has a single count. The genes are TRBV19 and TRBJ1-2; maybe TRBD1 (5 bases). Germline values: CDR1 LNHDA, CDR2 SQIVND (reference sequence). Between the trimmed V and J ends, which lost 8 bases and 3 bases, there was a span of 13 bases. The CDR3 totals 13 residues. This chain's CDR3 is CASESPGHYGYTF. Written as DNA, the CDR3 is TGTGCCAGTGAATCCCCGGGGCACTATGGCTACACCTTC.

This clone has only one observation. The rearrangement uses TRBV10-3 and TRBJ2-1, with 9 bases aligning to TRBD1. Per the germline V gene, CDR1 is ENHRY and CDR2 is SYGVKD. There are 16 residues in the CDR3. J was trimmed by 5 bases and V by 2 bases; bases with no gene match: 7. CDR3 nucleotide sequence: TGTGCCATCAGTGAGACCGGGACAGGGAAGGACAATGAGCAGTTCTTC. It yields the protein CAISETGTGKDNEQFF.

This clone has just a few counts. The genes are TRBV5-6 and TRBJ2-2; TRBD1 aligns across 7 bases. Trimming at V came to 2 bases and at J to 6 bases, leaving 4 bases not matched to a gene. Looked up from germline, CDR1 is SGHDT and CDR2 is YYEEEE. This CDR3 region has 14 residues. CDR3 nucleotides: TGTGCCAGCAGCTTCGATGGGACAGCCGGGGAGCTGTTTTTT. This translates into CASSFDGTAGELFF.

V gene TRBV5-1 combines with J gene TRBJ2-1; 11 bases are shared with TRBD2. V shed 0 bases, J shed 5 bases, and the junction held 4 bases outside the gene matches. From germline, CDR1 is SGHRS and CDR2 YFSETQ. The CDR3 runs 16 residues. The CDR3 region is CASSLVGTSGNNEQFF. Here the CDR3 DNA reads TGCGCCAGCAGCTTGGTAGGGACTAGCGGTAACAATGAGCAGTTCTTC.

The chain has TRBV6-1 and TRBJ2-1; D is perhaps TRBD2 (6 bases). Trimming left V 1 base short and J 10 bases short, with 17 bases between. This CDR3 comprises 15 residues. The germline gives CDR1 MNHNS, CDR2 SASEGT. The CDR3 sequence is CASSEGLMGGGEQFF. In nucleotides, the CDR3 is TGTGCCAGCAGTGAAGGGTTAATGGGTGGGGGGGAGCAGTTCTTC.

Notes on this clone: This sample also contains other DNA sequences that code for the same CDR3. Written as DNA, the CDR3 is TGTGCCTGGAGAGAAAATTCACCCCTCCACTTT. Translated, it gives CAWRENSPLHF. This chain connects TRBV30 to TRBJ1-6, with unresolved D. Per germline, CDR1 GTSNPN and CDR2 SVGIG (reference sequence). CDR3 length: 11 residues. V lost 3 bases, J lost 7 bases, and 4 bases lay in between.